This TCR beta chain was obtained from a study of cytomegalovirus exposure and HLA in healthy donors. The V end lost 2 bases, the J end lost 5 bases, and 12 bases lay between the germline ends. The CDR3 consists of 14 residues. The germline gives CDR1 SGHTA, CDR2 FQGNSA. Concerning this clone itself: The antigen is undetermined.

Whole-study results and caveats: Most likely, a cluster of highly shared sequence variants arose as a sequencing artifact.

Everyone who donated was a healthy bone marrow donor. Vbeta (60) and Jbeta (13) primers were used in the PCR. Assay used: immunoSEQ multiplex PCR; TCRdb lists only in-frame clones, some missing. Here the sample spans approximately 100,000 clones, more than 65% being singletons. This sequence joins TRBV7-2 and TRBJ1-1, with a tentative D call TRBD1 (6 bases). The receptor comes from a man aged 35-49 years in good health and CMV-seropositive. The sequenced sample consisted of PBMCs. The CDR3 region is CASSLRGGRTEAFF. CDR3 in DNA: TGTGCCAGCAGCTTAAGGGGGGGTAGGACTGAAGCTTTCTTT.